This is a list of T cell receptor beta chains from one sample in a study of T cell responses to AZD1222 COVID-19 vaccine. The protocol was immunoSEQ multiplex PCR, while the TCRdb copy is restricted to in-frame clones and leaves out a portion. The sample includes 40,000 to 60,000 clones, 80% to 90% of them seen just once. The source material was peripheral blood, sampled 28 days after the second AZD1222 dose. Source of these receptors: an adult who received the AZD1222 COVID-19 vaccine. CDR3s include the opening cysteine and the closing phenylalanine or tryptophan. A D gene is named only where the DNA matches it firmly. Size tells how often a clone was seen (once, few, many) or the class of an expanded clone, and some rows leave it out.

clone size: -
D gene: TRBD1
J gene: TRBJ1-3
V gene: TRBV7-2
CDR3 protein: CASSLRASGQGTGNTIYF
CDR3 DNA: TGTGCCAGCAGCTTAAGGGCCTCGGGACAGGGAACTGGAAACACCATATATTTT

clone size: -
D gene: TRBD1
J gene: TRBJ1-1
V gene: TRBV12-3/TRBV12-4
CDR3 protein: CASRDRGGTEAFF
CDR3 DNA: TGTGCCAGCAGAGACAGGGGCGGAACTGAAGCTTTCTTT

clone size: -
D gene: -
J gene: TRBJ1-6
V gene: TRBV5-6
CDR3 protein: CASSPVGGISPLHF
CDR3 DNA: TGTGCCAGCAGCCCCGTCGGAGGGATCTCACCCCTCCACTTT

clone size: -
D gene: TRBD1
J gene: TRBJ2-7
V gene: TRBV6-2/TRBV6-3
CDR3 protein: CASSFRTSDRGRGEQYF
CDR3 DNA: TGTGCCAGCAGTTTCAGAACCTCGGACAGGGGGCGGGGCGAGCAGTACTTC

clone size: -
D gene: -
J gene: TRBJ2-5
V gene: TRBV6-6
CDR3 protein: CASTVTPETQYF
CDR3 DNA: TGTGCCAGCACAGTTACACCCGAGACCCAGTACTTC

clone size: -
D gene: TRBD2
J gene: TRBJ2-1
V gene: TRBV6-5
CDR3 protein: CASSTGLAAYNEQFF
CDR3 DNA: TGTGCCAGCAGTACCGGACTAGCGGCCTACAATGAGCAGTTCTTC

clone size: -
D gene: -
J gene: TRBJ1-1
V gene: TRBV23-1
CDR3 protein: CARREGTEAFF
CDR3 DNA: TGCGCCAGAAGGGAGGGGACTGAAGCTTTCTTT

clone size: -
D gene: TRBD1
J gene: TRBJ1-1
V gene: TRBV6-5
CDR3 protein: CASSYSRQGNTEAFF
CDR3 DNA: TGTGCCAGCAGTTACTCGAGACAGGGGAACACTGAAGCTTTCTTT

clone size: -
D gene: TRBD1
J gene: TRBJ1-1
V gene: TRBV10-3
CDR3 protein: CAISAGETGAYMNTEAFF
CDR3 DNA: TGTGCCATCAGTGCGGGGGAGACAGGGGCCTACATGAACACTGAAGCTTTCTTT

clone size: -
D gene: -
J gene: TRBJ2-7
V gene: TRBV13
CDR3 protein: CASSSLRGFYEQYF
CDR3 DNA: TGTGCCAGCAGCTCTCTACGGGGGTTCTACGAGCAGTACTTC

clone size: -
D gene: -
J gene: TRBJ1-4
V gene: TRBV6-1
CDR3 protein: CASSEVTREKLFF
CDR3 DNA: TGTGCCAGCAGTGAAGTGACTCGGGAAAAACTGTTTTTT

clone size: -
D gene: -
J gene: TRBJ2-7
V gene: TRBV7-9
CDR3 protein: CASSHGADEQYF
CDR3 DNA: TGTGCCAGCAGCCATGGAGCGGACGAGCAGTACTTC

clone size: -
D gene: -
J gene: TRBJ1-1
V gene: TRBV5-1
CDR3 protein: CASSFGNTEAFF
CDR3 DNA: TGCGCCAGCAGCTTTGGTAACACTGAAGCTTTCTTT

clone size: -
D gene: TRBD2
J gene: TRBJ2-3
V gene: TRBV7-9
CDR3 protein: CASSQLGTGGSRDTQYF
CDR3 DNA: TGTGCCAGCAGCCAACTTGGGACGGGCGGGAGCCGAGATACGCAGTATTTT

clone size: once
D gene: -
J gene: TRBJ1-2
V gene: TRBV9
CDR3 protein: CASSVGAANYGYTF
CDR3 DNA: TGTGCCAGCAGCGTAGGTGCAGCGAACTATGGCTACACCTTC

clone size: once
D gene: -
J gene: TRBJ1-2
V gene: TRBV15
CDR3 protein: CATSRGFQGDYGYTF
CDR3 DNA: TGTGCCACCAGCAGAGGGTTTCAGGGCGACTATGGCTACACCTTC

clone size: -
D gene: TRBD2
J gene: TRBJ2-5
V gene: TRBV30
CDR3 protein: CAWTLTSGRYETQYF
CDR3 DNA: TGTGCCTGGACCTTGACTAGCGGGAGATATGAGACCCAGTACTTC

clone size: -
D gene: TRBD1
J gene: TRBJ1-3
V gene: TRBV19
CDR3 protein: CASSAVRDRGGNTIYF
CDR3 DNA: TGTGCCAGTAGTGCCGTTCGGGACAGGGGCGGAAACACCATATATTTT

clone size: -
D gene: TRBD2
J gene: TRBJ2-1
V gene: TRBV24-1
CDR3 protein: CATSDRTSGSLDEQFF
CDR3 DNA: TGTGCCACCAGTGATCGGACTAGCGGGAGTCTGGATGAGCAGTTCTTC

clone size: once
D gene: -
J gene: TRBJ1-2
V gene: TRBV19
CDR3 protein: CASSIDRGGVSGYTF
CDR3 DNA: TGTGCCAGTAGTATAGACCGCGGGGGGGTCAGCGGCTACACCTTC

clone size: -
D gene: -
J gene: TRBJ1-5
V gene: TRBV11-2
CDR3 protein: CASSLTDNQPQHF
CDR3 DNA: TGTGCCAGCAGCTTGACAGATAATCAGCCCCAGCATTTT

clone size: -
D gene: -
J gene: TRBJ2-7
V gene: TRBV4-1
CDR3 protein: CASSPTESPSYEQYF
CDR3 DNA: TGCGCCAGCAGCCCCACAGAGTCCCCCTCCTACGAGCAGTACTTC

clone size: -
D gene: TRBD2
J gene: TRBJ2-1
V gene: TRBV30
CDR3 protein: CAWSEASGYNEQFF
CDR3 DNA: TGTGCCTGGAGTGAGGCTAGCGGATACAATGAGCAGTTCTTC

clone size: -
D gene: TRBD1
J gene: TRBJ1-6
V gene: TRBV3-1/TRBV3-2
CDR3 protein: CASSPDRGSSPLHF
CDR3 DNA: TGTGCCAGCAGCCCGGACAGGGGGAGTTCACCCCTCCACTTT

clone size: few
D gene: TRBD2
J gene: TRBJ2-7
V gene: TRBV10-3
CDR3 protein: CAISDGKGTSGMSYEQYF
CDR3 DNA: TGTGCCATCAGTGATGGAAAGGGGACTAGCGGGATGTCCTACGAGCAGTACTTC

clone size: -
D gene: -
J gene: TRBJ2-7
V gene: TRBV2
CDR3 protein: CASRADSGAYEQYF
CDR3 DNA: TGTGCCAGCCGGGCGGATAGCGGAGCCTACGAGCAGTACTTC

clone size: -
D gene: -
J gene: TRBJ2-7
V gene: TRBV25-1
CDR3 protein: CASSEYGAYSYEQYF
CDR3 DNA: TGTGCCAGCAGTGAATATGGGGCTTACTCCTACGAGCAGTACTTC

clone size: -
D gene: TRBD1
J gene: TRBJ2-1
V gene: TRBV7-2
CDR3 protein: CASTPVGGSSSYNEQFF
CDR3 DNA: TGTGCCAGCACCCCCGTAGGGGGCTCAAGCTCCTACAATGAGCAGTTCTTC

clone size: -
D gene: -
J gene: TRBJ1-2
V gene: TRBV30
CDR3 protein: CAWSFTGSYGYTF
CDR3 DNA: TGTGCCTGGAGCTTTACAGGATCCTATGGCTACACCTTC

clone size: -
D gene: -
J gene: TRBJ2-7
V gene: TRBV28
CDR3 protein: CASSLTDSYEQYF
CDR3 DNA: TGTGCCAGCAGTTTAACCGACAGCTACGAGCAGTACTTC